This T cell receptor beta chain stems from a study of a mutant IDH1 vaccine in newly diagnosed glioma. At the level of the study: Antecedent treatment encompassed radiotherapy, temozolomide, or their combination; the majority received both. Findings of the study overall: It seemed that pseudoprogression was not linked to changes in the top peripheral T cell clonotypes. Across multiple MHC alleles, around 93% of patients had vaccine-induced responses.

About this clone itself: Its specificity is unknown.

Clones were read by immunoSEQ multiplex PCR, and TCRdb kept only the in-frame ones, dropping some. There are 20,000 to 25,000 clones in the sample; roughly 88% occur only once, and 5% to 5.5% lies in the top ten. Trimming cost V 1 base and J 1 base; bases outside gene matches: 6. This CDR3 is 16 amino acids long. Looked up from germline, CDR1 is SGHTA and CDR2 is FQGNSA. Time point noted: baseline, week 1 (first vaccination visit). The treatment denotes: pre-vaccination baseline after standard-of-care therapy. In every donor, the tumor was a new WHO grade 3 or 4 IDH1-mutant, ATRX-lost astrocytoma. The source is a man in his forties with glioma. The chain carries TRBV7-2 and TRBJ1-1; 7 bases fit TRBD1. Sequencing was performed on PBMCs, taken from a glioma patient treated with radiotherapy, temozolomide or both. Here the CDR3 reads CASSLGQGTGNTEAFF. The CDR3 DNA reads as TGTGCCAGCAGCTTAGGACAGGGCACAGGGAACACTGAAGCTTTCTTT.